One and the same sample provided the 18 T cell receptor beta chains below, sequenced in a study of blood T cell repertoires in COVID-19 (TCRdb year 2020). Library prep was done by the immunoSEQ multiplex PCR assay. Entries here come from immuneACCESS through TCRdb and include only in-frame sequences with V and J called. Some clones fail to appear in such tables; in the studies checked, an unresolved V gene covers under half of the shortfall, and the cause of the remainder is unknown. The sample table holds approximately 11,000 clones, of which 80% to 90% were seen once. Jointly, the top ten make up approximately 3.5% of the sample. What was sequenced was peripheral blood. The source is a woman aged 55-75 years with acute or convalescent COVID-19.

The chain recombines TRBV6-1 with TRBJ1-2; 8 bases are a match to TRBD1. Germline lookup yields CDR1 MNHNS and CDR2 SASEGT. The CDR3 has 17 amino acids. The ends lost 2 bases at V and 1 base at J; junction bases unmatched: 9. As DNA, the CDR3 is TGTGCCAGCAGTGAACTCCGATCCAGGGGGCGTAACTATGGCTACACCTTC. It translates to CASSELRSRGRNYGYTF.

This sequence joins TRBV7-6 and TRBJ2-3; 10 positions agree with TRBD2. This CDR3 has 21 residues. Per the germline V gene, CDR1 is SGHVS and CDR2 is FNYEAQ. With 2 bases clipped from V and 0 bases from J, the junction kept 17 bases outside the gene matches. CDR3 in DNA: TGTGCCAGCAGCTTAAGTCGGGCTAGCGGGGGAACCTACCATAGCACAGATACGCAGTATTTT. Translation gives CASSLSRASGGTYHSTDTQYF. Full variable domain (outside the CDR3, taken from reference TRBV7-6 and TRBJ2-3): GAGVSQSPRYKVTKRGQDVALRCDPISGHVSLYWYRQALGQGPEFLTYFNYEAQQDKSGLPNDRFSAERPEGSISTLTIQRTEQRDSAMYRCASSLSRASGGTYHSTDTQYFGPGTRLTVL.

This clone was observed once. V gene TRBV3-1 (or the pseudogene TRBV3-2) combines with J gene TRBJ2-2; D ambiguous. The CDR3 runs 12 residues. Germline CDR1 is LGHDT and CDR2 is YNNKEL (reference sequence). V was clipped by 4 bases and J by 8 bases, with 8 bases between them. The CDR3 nucleotides are TGTGCCAGCAGCCCGACTGCGGGGGAGCTGTTTTTT. Translated, it gives CASSPTAGELFF.

V and J are TRBV10-3 and TRBJ2-2, with 8 positions matching TRBD1. The germline V gene has CDR1 ENHRY and CDR2 SYGVKD. The CDR3 is made up of 15 amino acids. The V and J ends lost 6 bases and 1 base, in that order; junction bases with no gene match: 4. The CDR3 spells CAIREDRGNTGELFF. The CDR3 DNA sequence: TGTGCCATCAGAGAAGACAGGGGGAACACCGGGGAGCTGTTTTTT.

The rearrangement links TRBV7-3 to TRBJ2-3; 9 bases fit TRBD1. The ends lost 3 bases at V and 2 bases at J; junction bases unmatched: 3. Per germline, CDR1 SGHTA and CDR2 FQGTGA. CDR3 length: 15 residues. The CDR3 nucleotides read TGTGCCAGCAGCTTGGGACAGGGATTCACAGATACGCAGTATTTT. Protein product: CASSLGQGFTDTQYF.

The rearrangement uses TRBV28 and TRBJ2-1, with 9 bases lining up with TRBD1. CDR3 length: 19 residues. Germline assignment: CDR1 MDHEN and CDR2 SYDVKM. Trimming cost V 4 bases and J 3 bases; bases outside gene matches: 16. The CDR3 reads CASSSISGTGTGNYNEQFF. For the CDR3, the DNA is TGTGCCAGCAGTTCAATCTCCGGGACAGGGACGGGAAACTACAATGAGCAGTTCTTC.

The table lists this clone with a few counts. The chain recombines TRBV11-3 with TRBJ2-1, with unresolved D. The germline gives CDR1 SGHNT, CDR2 YENEEA. The CDR3 contains 13 residues. Trimming left V 4 bases short and J 3 bases short, with 7 bases between. CDR3 in amino acids: CASSYTRYNEQFF. The DNA for the CDR3 is TGTGCCAGCAGCTACACCCGCTACAATGAGCAGTTCTTC.

The chain couples TRBV25-1 to TRBJ1-1; possible D gene TRBD1, 5 bases. CDR1 and CDR2 from the germline V gene are MGHDK and SYGVNS. CDR3 size: 13 residues. Trimming removed 5 bases from V and 0 bases from J, with 7 bases in between. In DNA form, the CDR3 reads TGTGCCAGCAGTAAGGGGTTGAACACTGAAGCTTTCTTT. It translates to CASSKGLNTEAFF.

The chain combines TRBV24-1 with TRBJ2-3; D gene unclear. Germline loops: CDR1 KGHDR, CDR2 SFDVKD. CDR3 length equals 16 residues. The V and J ends lost 3 bases and 0 bases respectively, with 12 bases between them. In nucleotides, the CDR3 is TGTGCCACCAGTGATCCCGGTTCAACTAGCACAGATACGCAGTATTTT. Its protein product is CATSDPGSTSTDTQYF.

The chain is built from TRBV24-1 and TRBJ2-5; D is possibly TRBD1 (6 bases). CDR1 is KGHDR and CDR2 is SFDVKD in the germline V gene. The V gene lost 5 bases and the J gene lost 1 base, with 13 bases spanning the gap. CDR3 length: 15 amino acids. The CDR3 DNA reads TGTGCCACCAGTGCAGGACAGAACATCCAAGAGACCCAGTACTTC. The encoded protein is CATSAGQNIQETQYF.

The chain recombines TRBV20-1 with TRBJ2-1, with a possible D match to TRBD2 (5 bases). The CDR3 spans 12 residues. Germline CDR1 DFQATT, CDR2 SNEGSKA (reference sequence). Deletions cut 3 bases from V and 8 bases from J, with 11 bases between. The CDR3 here is CSASYARDEQFF. CDR3 DNA: TGCAGTGCTAGTTACGCGAGGGATGAGCAGTTCTTC.

The V and J genes are TRBV4-2 and TRBJ1-6; D perhaps matches TRBD1 (6 bases). V was shortened by 0 bases and J by 7 bases, with 13 bases between the two germline ends. The germline V gene encodes CDR1 LGHNA and CDR2 YNFKEQ. This CDR3 is built from 16 residues. The CDR3 here is CASSQDPTGNNSPLHF. In DNA, the CDR3 is TGTGCCAGCAGCCAAGACCCGACAGGAAACAATTCACCCCTCCACTTT.

The chain joins TRBV4-2 to TRBJ1-6, with 7 nucleotides matching TRBD1. The V and J ends lost 0 bases and 8 bases, in that order; junction bases with no gene match: 7. Germline values: CDR1 LGHNA, CDR2 YNFKEQ. The CDR3 has 16 amino acids. Written as DNA, the CDR3 is TGTGCCAGCAGCCAAGATGAATACAGGGGTGATTCACCCCTCCACTTT. Residues: CASSQDEYRGDSPLHF.

This chain links TRBV15 with TRBJ1-4; 7 positions match TRBD1. Germline-derived CDR1 and CDR2 are LNHNV and YYDKDF (reference sequence). Losses at the gene ends were 0 bases for V and 5 bases for J; bases not matched to a gene: 6. There are 16 residues in the CDR3. This CDR3 is CATSRDSTGVNEKLFF. DNA of the CDR3: TGTGCCACCAGCAGAGATTCCACAGGGGTAAATGAAAAACTGTTTTTT. The full variable domain, rest sourced from reference TRBV15 and TRBJ1-4, is DAMVIQNPRYQVTQFGKPVTLSCSQTLNHNVMYWYQQKSSQAPKLLFHYYDKDFNNEADTPDNFQSRRPNTSFCFLDIRSPGLGDTAMYLCATSRDSTGVNEKLFFGSGTQLSVL.

J is TRBJ2-7 and V is TRBV13, with TRBD2 matching 7 bases. V lost 5 bases, J lost 0 bases, and 4 bases stayed unmatched. The germline V gene encodes CDR1 PRHDT and CDR2 FYEKMQ (reference sequence). The CDR3 extends over 14 amino acids. CDR3 DNA: TGTGCCAGCAGCCACGGGGGGAGCTCCTACGAGCAGTACTTC. Translated: CASSHGGSSYEQYF.

The V call is TRBV19, the J call TRBJ1-1; 8 nucleotides align to TRBD1. After removal of 4 bases from V and 5 bases from J, the junction contained 9 bases not matched to a gene. The CDR3 has 15 residues. Germline loops: CDR1 LNHDA, CDR2 SQIVND (reference sequence). The DNA for the CDR3 is TGTGCCAGTAGTACAGACAGGGGTCAGGGGACTGAAGCTTTCTTT. Protein: CASSTDRGQGTEAFF.

This clone was picked up a small number of times. The genes are TRBV19 and TRBJ1-2; 11 nucleotides line up with TRBD1. The length of the CDR3 is 17 residues. Per germline, CDR1 LNHDA and CDR2 SQIVND (reference sequence). The V segment lost 5 bases and the J segment 0 bases; nucleotides outside the gene matches: 8. CDR3: CASSAGQGAITNYGYTF. CDR3 coding DNA: TGTGCCAGTAGTGCAGGACAGGGGGCAATAACTAACTATGGCTACACCTTC.

The chain uses TRBV19 and TRBJ2-2; TRBD2 might be the D (5 bases). Between the trimmed V and J ends, which lost 8 bases and 1 base, there was a span of 14 bases. This CDR3 region has 15 residues. Germline V gene data show CDR1 as LNHDA and CDR2 as SQIVND (reference sequence). The CDR3 sequence is CASRAFRENTGELFF. Written as DNA, the CDR3 is TGTGCCAGTCGAGCTTTCCGGGAGAACACCGGGGAGCTGTTTTTT.